This TCR beta chain was recovered during a study of blood T cell repertoires in COVID-19 (dated by TCRdb to about 2020). A note on the overall study: Samples from collaborators originated in the United States, Italy and Spain and spanned both the acute and convalescent phases of COVID-19. The prospective study material was composed of cDNA or gDNA derived from T cells, B-cell-depleted T cells, or PBMCs. Deeply sampled blood TCRbeta repertoires from subjects exposed to, actively infected with, or recovered from COVID-19 were included in the dataset. A freely available public database, intended as a resource for researchers studying the immune response to SARS-CoV-2, is where the repertoires were released. Samples were obtained from the ongoing ImmuneRACE study (first 160 participants) and from over 1,000 subjects provided by 6 global collaborators. A de-identified subject ID, COVID-19 status, age in years and sex were almost always included in the sample metadata. Where available, HLA class I and class II types were obtained from metadata supplied by the sample provider rather than from assay-based typing.

Whole blood was collected in K2EDTA tubes by collaborating institutions according to the institutions' own protocols. Collaborator samples were shipped for TCRbeta analysis as frozen whole blood, isolated PBMCs, or DNA extracted from either sample type. Summary of the overall study and its limitations: Clinical and demographic metadata were provided uncurated, with the amount varying by source and participant.

With regard to this clone: The specificity of this receptor is unknown. No much larger clone exists at a distance of one base, and base qualities are not known.

TCRbeta CDR3 regions were amplified from genomic DNA using the immunoSEQ Assay, a bias-controlled multiplex PCR. The published analysis was carried out like this. The number of nucleated cells in each sample was estimated from the amplification of reference gene primers within the assay. Sequence reads were collapsed and filtered to measure the absolute abundance of every unique TCRbeta CDR3 rearrangement. Productive Simpson clonality was computed per sample as the square root of Simpson's diversity index over productive rearrangements. Entries here come from immuneACCESS through TCRdb and include only in-frame sequences with V and J called. Some clones fail to appear in such tables; in the studies checked, an unresolved V gene covers under half of the shortfall, and the cause of the remainder is unknown. V and J calls and clone size are those listed in that table; D and trimming were worked out from the DNA. Counted in this sample were 150,000 to 200,000 clones; around 84% of them appeared once. The leading ten clones occupy 2.5% to 3.5% of the sample.

The CDR3 runs 14 amino acids, cysteine and phenylalanine included. Only the CDR3 portion is preserved as DNA: 42 bases, with reading frame beginning at the first base. V trim: 2 bases; J trim: 5 bases; unmatched bases: 3. Taken from the germline V gene (reference sequence), the CDR1 and CDR2 loops are MNHEY and SMNVEV. The sequence was obtained from a man between 40 and 49 years old with active or convalescent COVID-19. Here the chain combines TRBV27 and TRBJ1-5, with TRBD1 identical over 7 junction bases. Source material: peripheral blood. The bases are TGTGCCAGCAGTTTAGACAGGGCCGATCAGCCCCAGCATTTT. Its protein reads: CASSLDRADQPQHF.